Listed here are 25 T cell receptor beta chains from one sample, sequenced in a study of OX40 agonist ivuxolimab in advanced cancers. Profiling relied on immunoSEQ multiplex PCR, and the TCRdb table lists in-frame clones only, not all of them. The sample has tens of thousands of clones; around 84% are singletons. The starting material was CD4+ or CD8+ T cells sorted from blood, obtained in a trial of the OX40 agonist ivuxolimab. The receptor source for this set is an adult with an advanced solid tumor such as melanoma, head and neck, liver or kidney cancer.

This rearrangement joins TRBV6-1 to TRBJ1-6; no reliable D call. The CDR3 spans 14 residues. Per the germline V gene, CDR1 is MNHNS and CDR2 is SASEGT. V was cut by 5 bases and J by 11 bases, with 16 bases left in between. CDR3 nucleotides: TGTGCCAGCAGTCCCGGTGGAGGTGGGGCACCCCTCCACTTT. It is translated as CASSPGGGGAPLHF.

This clone was counted a few times. The chain employs TRBV4-1 and TRBJ1-2; no clear D gene. The V end was cut by 3 bases, the J end by 8 bases, with 7 bases between. The germline V gene has CDR1 MGHRA and CDR2 YSYEKL. The CDR3 is 11 amino acids. The CDR3 here is CASSQMGGYTF. CDR3 sequence (DNA): TGCGCCAGCAGCCAGATGGGGGGCTACACCTTC.

In its sample, this clone was seen once. The J gene is TRBJ2-5, the V gene TRBV10-3; TRBD1 agrees at 8 bases. Germline lookup yields CDR1 ENHRY and CDR2 SYGVKD. CDR3 length: 13 residues. The ends lost 4 bases at V and 5 bases at J; junction bases unmatched: 3. CDR3 loop: CAISGGQVETQYF. The CDR3 nucleotides are TGTGCCATCAGTGGGGGACAGGTGGAGACCCAGTACTTC.

V usage is TRBV5-6 and J usage is TRBJ1-2; the D is unclear. Per germline, CDR1 SGHDT and CDR2 YYEEEE. V gave up 2 bases and J gave up 2 bases, with 4 bases separating them. This CDR3 comprises 12 residues. DNA for the CDR3: TGTGCCAGCAGCTTAGGGAACTATGGCTACACCTTC. It specifies CASSLGNYGYTF.

This sequence joins TRBV11-3 and TRBJ2-1, with a tentative D call TRBD1 (5 bases). Germline V gene sequence: CDR1 SGHNT, CDR2 YENEEA. The germline V and J ends were trimmed by 5 bases and 0 bases, with 14 bases remaining between them. The CDR3 length is 16 residues. The CDR3 bases are TGTGCCAGCAGCCGCCAGGGTGATATCTCCTACAATGAGCAGTTCTTC. This codes for CASSRQGDISYNEQFF.

V usage is TRBV18 and J usage is TRBJ2-2, with 8 bases aligning to TRBD1. The CDR3 totals 15 residues. Germline CDR1 KGHSH, CDR2 LQKENI. J lost 1 base, V lost 7 bases, and 5 bases had no gene match. CDR3 coding DNA: TGTGCCAGCTTAACCGGGACAGGGAACACCGGGGAGCTGTTTTTT. Protein product: CASLTGTGNTGELFF.

This chain connects TRBV7-9 to TRBJ1-1; D unclear. This CDR3 spans 14 amino acids. Germline V gene sequence: CDR1 SEHNR, CDR2 FQNEAQ (reference sequence). The V end was cut by 1 base, the J end by 4 bases, with 10 bases between. CDR3 in DNA: TGTGCCAGCAGCTTAGGAAATACGGGCACTGAAGCTTTCTTT. Protein sequence: CASSLGNTGTEAFF.

The V gene is TRBV18, the J gene TRBJ2-1; TRBD1 matches at 7 bases. The trim removed 0 bases at V and 9 bases at J, leaving 8 bases unmatched. Per the germline V gene, CDR1 is KGHSH and CDR2 is LQKENI. The CDR3 runs to 15 residues. The CDR3 DNA reads as TGTGCCAGCTCACCACCCGAGATAAGGGGGCGTGAGCAGTTCTTC. Its protein product is CASSPPEIRGREQFF.

The rearrangement links TRBV28 to TRBJ2-1; D is unresolved. This CDR3 has 15 residues. Trimming pared 2 bases from V and 4 bases from J, leaving 12 bases between. Germline CDR1 MDHEN, CDR2 SYDVKM. The CDR3 loop is CASSLTAQIYNEQFF. DNA for the CDR3: TGTGCCAGCAGTTTAACCGCCCAGATATACAATGAGCAGTTCTTC.

The rearrangement links TRBV27 to TRBJ1-6; 12 bases align to TRBD1. The V and J ends lost 6 bases and 13 bases, in that order; junction bases with no gene match: 7. This CDR3 has 14 residues. Germline V lookup: CDR1 MNHEY, CDR2 SMNVEV (reference sequence). The CDR3 DNA sequence: TGTGCCAGCAGGAACCGGGACAGGGGGCTTCCCCTCCACTTT. It yields the protein CASRNRDRGLPLHF.

The chain has TRBV19 and TRBJ1-2, with D unresolved. The germline V gene encodes CDR1 LNHDA and CDR2 SQIVND (reference sequence). The CDR3 has 13 residues. V gave up 5 bases and J gave up 7 bases, with 14 bases separating them. CDR3 sequence reads: CASSPGRVGGYTF. The CDR3 DNA sequence: TGTGCCAGTAGTCCCGGACGGGTAGGTGGCTACACCTTC.

The gene calls are TRBV25-1 and TRBJ1-2; D is unclear. Trimming cost V 3 bases and J 7 bases, with 12 bases left between them. CDR1 and CDR2 (germline): MGHDK, SYGVNS. The CDR3 has 13 amino acids. The CDR3 DNA reads TGTGCCAGCAGTGACGCAGTCCCATTTGGCTACACCTTC. Residues: CASSDAVPFGYTF.

V is TRBV5-1 and J is TRBJ1-6; TRBD1 matches at 11 bases. The CDR3 contains 16 residues. V lost 4 bases and J lost 10; bases outside the gene matches: 10. CDR1 is SGHRS and CDR2 is YFSETQ in the germline V gene. This CDR3 is CASSRRGQGAESPLHF. The DNA of the CDR3 is TGCGCCAGCAGCAGAAGAGGACAGGGGGCGGAGTCACCCCTCCACTTT.

Regarding this clone: The same CDR3 arises from other DNA sequences in this sample as well. This CDR3 is CASSAENQPQHF. The CDR3, as DNA: TGTGCCAGCAGTGCTGAGAATCAGCCCCAGCATTTT. The V gene is TRBV28, the J gene TRBJ1-5; D is undetermined. In germline, CDR1 is MDHEN, CDR2 SYDVKM. Trimming took 5 bases from V and 4 from J, leaving 6 bases between them. There are 12 residues in the CDR3.

The DNA of the CDR3 is TGCGCCAGCAGCTTGTATGGGACGGCACAAGAGACCCAGTACTTC. Amino acids: CASSLYGTAQETQYF. The chain joins TRBV5-1 to TRBJ2-5; either TRBD1 or TRBD2 may supply D (5 bases each). Between the trimmed V and J ends, which lost 1 base and 2 bases, there was a span of 12 bases. This CDR3 is built from 15 residues. The germline CDR1 and CDR2 sequences are SGHRS and YFSETQ.

The chain is built from TRBV11-2 and TRBJ1-5, with no clear D. Deletions cut 8 bases from V and 3 bases from J, with 11 bases between. The CDR3 has 13 amino acids. From germline, CDR1 is SGHAT and CDR2 FQNNGV. The CDR3, as DNA: TGTGCCAGCGCGGTCCCTGTCAATCAGCCCCAGCATTTT. Amino acids: CASAVPVNQPQHF. The entire variable domain, with the rest obtained from reference TRBV11-2 and TRBJ1-5, is as follows: EAGVAQSPRYKIIEKRQSVAFWCNPISGHATLYWYQQILGQGPKLLIQFQNNGVVDDSQLPKDRFSAERLKGVDSTLKIQPAKLEDSAVYLCASAVPVNQPQHFGDGTRLSIL.

V is TRBV7-6 and J is TRBJ2-2; 7 positions agree with TRBD1. V trimming: 5 bases; J trimming: 3 bases; junction bases outside the gene matches: 9. The CDR3 has 16 residues. Germline V gives CDR1 SGHVS, CDR2 FNYEAQ. The CDR3 region is CASSLPTGTDTGELFF. For the CDR3, the DNA is TGTGCCAGCAGCCTCCCGACAGGGACGGACACCGGGGAGCTGTTTTTT.

V is TRBV19 and J is TRBJ2-2; D not certain. V was cut by 7 bases and J by 5 bases, with 23 bases left in between. The CDR3 contains 17 residues. Germline V CDR1 and CDR2: LNHDA, SQIVND (reference sequence). CDR3 DNA: TGTGCCAGTACCGCAGTGGATTGGGCGGTTTGGACCGGGGAGCTGTTTTTT. Amino acids: CASTAVDWAVWTGELFF.

V is TRBV9 and J is TRBJ2-7; D may correspond to TRBD1 or TRBD2 (5 bases each). The ends were cut back, 0 bases at V and 1 base at J, with 8 bases in the middle. The CDR3 consists of 14 residues. Germline lookup yields CDR1 SGDLS and CDR2 YYNGEE. This CDR3 is CASSVAGASYEQYF. As DNA, the CDR3 is TGTGCCAGCAGCGTAGCCGGGGCGTCCTACGAGCAGTACTTC.

The chain combines TRBV4-3 with TRBJ1-2, with unresolved D. The germline V gene has CDR1 LGHNA and CDR2 YSLEER. V lost 2 bases and J lost 8, with 21 bases in between. The CDR3 is made up of 16 amino acids. The CDR3 region is CASSQILRTGPAGYTF. As DNA, the CDR3 is TGCGCCAGCAGCCAAATCTTGAGGACGGGCCCTGCCGGCTACACCTTC.

The chain links TRBV7-6 to TRBJ1-3; TRBD1 matches 7 bases. Per the germline V gene, CDR1 is SGHVS and CDR2 is FNYEAQ. Trimming at V came to 1 base and at J to 2 bases, leaving 5 bases not matched to a gene. The length of the CDR3 is 16 residues. CDR3 region: CASSLGQGGAGNTIYF. For the CDR3, the DNA is TGTGCCAGCAGCTTAGGACAGGGCGGCGCTGGAAACACCATATATTTT.

The chain couples TRBV9 to TRBJ1-3; TRBD1 is a possible D gene (5 bases). CDR1 is SGDLS, CDR2 YYNGEE, per germline. The CDR3 sequence is 17 residues long. Deletions cut 4 bases from V and 2 bases from J, with 19 bases between. The DNA of the CDR3 is TGTGCCAGCAGCCCCCAAGATCAGGGAAGGGCTGGAAACACCATATATTTT. Its translation: CASSPQDQGRAGNTIYF.

The V gene is TRBV5-1, the J gene TRBJ2-7; a weak D match, TRBD2 (5 bases). CDR1 and CDR2 (germline): SGHRS, YFSETQ. The V end lost 6 bases, the J end lost 3 bases, and 16 bases lay between the germline ends. The CDR3 is 14 residues long. This chain's CDR3 is CASTRGTQDYEQYF. The CDR3 nucleotides read TGCGCCAGCACCCGGGGTACTCAGGACTACGAGCAGTACTTC.

The rearrangement joins TRBV4-1 to TRBJ1-2; possible D gene TRBD1, 5 bases. Germline CDR1 MGHRA, CDR2 YSYEKL. Trimming cost V 4 bases and J 8 bases, with 23 bases left between them. The CDR3 sequence is 16 residues long. CDR3 nucleotides: TGCGCCAGCAGCCGCCGACCGGGACCGACCTCTGGGGGCTACACCTTC. Its protein is CASSRRPGPTSGGYTF.

This chain joins TRBV6-5 and TRBJ1-5, with D unclear. Germline V gives CDR1 MNHEY, CDR2 SVGAGI. The CDR3 extends over 15 amino acids. V was trimmed by 0 bases and J by 0 bases, leaving 6 bases between them. The CDR3 sequence: CASSYSEISNQPQHF. In DNA form, the CDR3 reads TGTGCCAGCAGTTACTCCGAGATTAGCAATCAGCCCCAGCATTTT.